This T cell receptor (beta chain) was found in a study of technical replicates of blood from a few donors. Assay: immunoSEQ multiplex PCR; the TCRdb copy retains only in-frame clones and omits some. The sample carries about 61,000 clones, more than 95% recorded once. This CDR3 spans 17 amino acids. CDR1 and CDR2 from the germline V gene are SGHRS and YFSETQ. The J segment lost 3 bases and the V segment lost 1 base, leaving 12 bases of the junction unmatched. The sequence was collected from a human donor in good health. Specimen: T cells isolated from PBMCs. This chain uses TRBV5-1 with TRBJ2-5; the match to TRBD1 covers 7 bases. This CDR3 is CASSLSFYRGREETQYF. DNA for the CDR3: TGCGCCAGCAGCTTGAGTTTTTACAGGGGCAGAGAAGAGACCCAGTACTTC.